Listed below are T cell receptor beta chains from one sample, sequenced in a study of cytomegalovirus exposure and HLA in healthy donors. Libraries were prepared by immunoSEQ multiplex PCR; TCRdb keeps only in-frame clonotypes and omits some of them. The data contain some 140,000 clones, more than 75% of them singletons. Sequenced: PBMCs. The receptors stem from a female donor in good health and CMV-seronegative. Both conserved end residues are part of each CDR3. A D gene is named only where the DNA matches it firmly. Size tells how often a clone was seen (once, few, many) or the class of an expanded clone, and some rows leave it out.

V gene	clone size	J gene	D gene	CDR3 DNA	CDR3 protein
TRBV19	few	TRBJ2-7	.	TGTGCCAGTAGTCTCGGAGGGAACTACGAGCAGTACTTC	CASSLGGNYEQYF
TRBV10-3	.	TRBJ1-3	.	TGTGCCATCAGTGAAGGGAGTGGCTCTGGAAACACCATATATTTT	CAISEGSGSGNTIYF
TRBV5-6	.	TRBJ2-5	.	TGTGCCAGCAGTTTGCCTGGGGGGATGGAGACCCAGTACTTC	CASSLPGGMETQYF
TRBV5-6	.	TRBJ2-1	.	TGTGCCAGCAGCCGACCCTGGACAAATGAGCAGTTCTTC	CASSRPWTNEQFF
TRBV20-1	.	TRBJ2-1	.	TGCAGTGCTAATAGGGGCCATGAGCAGTTCTTC	CSANRGHEQFF
TRBV27	few	TRBJ1-3	.	TGTGCCAGCAGTCCAAGGGGCCCTGGAAACACCATATATTTT	CASSPRGPGNTIYF
TRBV15	.	TRBJ2-7	TRBD2	TGTGCCACCAGCAGAGGCAGCGGGATCTACGAGCAGTACTTC	CATSRGSGIYEQYF
TRBV5-8	.	TRBJ2-5	.	TGTGCCAGCCAAGATACAGGGATCACCGTTAAAGAGACCCAGTACTTC	CASQDTGITVKETQYF
TRBV6-1	few	TRBJ2-2	.	TGTGCCAGCAGACACAGGGAAGGGGGCACCGGGGAGCTGTTTTTT	CASRHREGGTGELFF
TRBV5-5	.	TRBJ1-4	TRBD1	TGTGCCAGCAGCTCTGGACAGGTGAATGAAAAACTGTTTTTT	CASSSGQVNEKLFF
TRBV7-2	.	TRBJ1-3	.	TGTGCCAGCAGCTCGGGCTCTGGAAACACCATATATTTT	CASSSGSGNTIYF
TRBV7-2	.	TRBJ1-2	.	TGTGCCAGCAGCTTCCGGGATAGTTATGGCTACACCTTC	CASSFRDSYGYTF
TRBV2	.	TRBJ2-3	.	TGTGCCAGCCCACTAAAGACAGGATACACAGATACGCAGTATTTT	CASPLKTGYTDTQYF
TRBV10-3	.	TRBJ2-1	.	TGTGCCATCAGTGTTACGAGCAATGAGCAGTTCTTC	CAISVTSNEQFF
TRBV11-3	.	TRBJ1-1	.	TGTGCCAGCAGCTTAGGGGCTGTCACTGAAGCTTTCTTT	CASSLGAVTEAFF
TRBV27	.	TRBJ1-2	.	TGTGCCAGCAGTTTTTCAGGGTTGGGGGGCTACACCTTC	CASSFSGLGGYTF
TRBV6-5	once	TRBJ1-1	.	TGTGCCAGCAGTGCGGGAAGCAAGCCGAACACTGAAGCTTTCTTT	CASSAGSKPNTEAFF
TRBV5-1	few	TRBJ2-6	.	TGCGCCAGCTTACCGAGCTCTGGGGCCAACGTCCTGACTTTC	CASLPSSGANVLTF
TRBV9	few	TRBJ1-1	.	TGTGCCAGCAGCGGCCAGGGGTCGAACACTGAAGCTTTCTTT	CASSGQGSNTEAFF
TRBV2	once	TRBJ2-7	TRBD1	TGTGCCAGCAGTAAAGGCGGACAGGGAACTTACGAGCAGTACTTC	CASSKGGQGTYEQYF